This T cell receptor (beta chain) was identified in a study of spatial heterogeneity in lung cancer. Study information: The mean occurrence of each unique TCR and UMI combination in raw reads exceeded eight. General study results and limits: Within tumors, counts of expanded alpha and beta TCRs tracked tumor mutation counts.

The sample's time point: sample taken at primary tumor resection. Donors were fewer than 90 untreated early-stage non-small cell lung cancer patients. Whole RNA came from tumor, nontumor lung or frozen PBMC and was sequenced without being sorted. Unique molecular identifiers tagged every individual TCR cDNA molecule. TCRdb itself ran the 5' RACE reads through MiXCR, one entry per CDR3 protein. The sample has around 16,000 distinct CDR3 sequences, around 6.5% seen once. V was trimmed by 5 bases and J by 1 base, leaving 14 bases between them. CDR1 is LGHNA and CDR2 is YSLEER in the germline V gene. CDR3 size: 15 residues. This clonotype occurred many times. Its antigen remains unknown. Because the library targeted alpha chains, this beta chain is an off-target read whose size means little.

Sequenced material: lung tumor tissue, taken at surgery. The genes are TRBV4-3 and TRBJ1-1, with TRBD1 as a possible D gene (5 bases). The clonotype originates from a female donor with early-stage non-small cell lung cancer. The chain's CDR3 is CASSKASTENTEAFF. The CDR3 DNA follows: TGCGCCAGCAGCAAAGCCTCGACAGAGAACACTGAAGCTTTCTTT.